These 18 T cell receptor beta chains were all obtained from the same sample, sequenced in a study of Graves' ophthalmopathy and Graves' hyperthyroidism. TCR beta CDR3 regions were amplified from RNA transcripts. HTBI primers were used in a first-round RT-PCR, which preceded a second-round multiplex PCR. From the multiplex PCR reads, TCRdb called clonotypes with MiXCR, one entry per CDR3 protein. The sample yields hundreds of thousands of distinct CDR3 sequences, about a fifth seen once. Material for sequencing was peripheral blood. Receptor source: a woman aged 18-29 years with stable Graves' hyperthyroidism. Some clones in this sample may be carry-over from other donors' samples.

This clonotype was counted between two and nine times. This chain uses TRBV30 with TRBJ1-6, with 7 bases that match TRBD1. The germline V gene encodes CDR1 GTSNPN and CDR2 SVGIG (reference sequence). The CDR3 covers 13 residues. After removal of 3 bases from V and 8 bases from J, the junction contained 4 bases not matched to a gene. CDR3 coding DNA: TGTGCCTGGAGATCAGGGGGGGATTCACCCCTCCACTTT. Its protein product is CAWRSGGDSPLHF. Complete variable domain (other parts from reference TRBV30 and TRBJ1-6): SQTIHQWPATLVQPVGSPLSLECTVEGTSNPNLYWYRQAAGRGLQLLFYSVGIGQISSEVPQNLSASRPQDRQFILSSKKLLLSDSGFYLCAWRSGGDSPLHFGNGTRLTVT.

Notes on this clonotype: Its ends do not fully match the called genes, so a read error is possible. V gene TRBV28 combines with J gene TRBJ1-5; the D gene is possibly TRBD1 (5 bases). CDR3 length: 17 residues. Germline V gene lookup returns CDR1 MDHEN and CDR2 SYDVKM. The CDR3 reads CTSSRGAVGYSNQPQHF. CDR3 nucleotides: TGTACCAGCAGCCGAGGGGCCGTAGGTTATAGCAATCAGCCCCAGCATTTT.

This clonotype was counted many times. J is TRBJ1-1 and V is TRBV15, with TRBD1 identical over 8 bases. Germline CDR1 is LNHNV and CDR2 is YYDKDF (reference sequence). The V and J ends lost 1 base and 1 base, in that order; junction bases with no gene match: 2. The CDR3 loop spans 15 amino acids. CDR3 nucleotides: TGTGCCACCAGCAGAGGTGGACAGGGGAACACTGAAGCTTTCTTT. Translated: CATSRGGQGNTEAFF.

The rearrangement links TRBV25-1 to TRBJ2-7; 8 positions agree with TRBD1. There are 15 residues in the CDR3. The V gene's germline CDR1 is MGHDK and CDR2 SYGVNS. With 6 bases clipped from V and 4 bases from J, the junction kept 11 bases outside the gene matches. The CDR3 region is CASSDDRGLLYEQYF. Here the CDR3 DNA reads TGTGCCAGCAGCGACGACAGGGGCCTCTTGTACGAGCAGTACTTC.

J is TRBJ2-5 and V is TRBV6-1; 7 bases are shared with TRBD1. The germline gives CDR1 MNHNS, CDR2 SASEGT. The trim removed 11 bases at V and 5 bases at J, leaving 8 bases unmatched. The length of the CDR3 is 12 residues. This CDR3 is CASCLGGETQYF. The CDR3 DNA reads TGTGCCTCCTGCCTAGGGGGCGAGACCCAGTACTTC.

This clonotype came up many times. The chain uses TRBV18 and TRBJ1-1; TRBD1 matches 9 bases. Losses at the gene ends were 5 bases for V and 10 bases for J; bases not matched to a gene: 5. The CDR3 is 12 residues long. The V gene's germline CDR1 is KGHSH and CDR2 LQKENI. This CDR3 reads CASSGDRVSAFF. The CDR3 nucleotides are TGTGCCAGCTCAGGGGACAGGGTTTCAGCTTTCTTT.

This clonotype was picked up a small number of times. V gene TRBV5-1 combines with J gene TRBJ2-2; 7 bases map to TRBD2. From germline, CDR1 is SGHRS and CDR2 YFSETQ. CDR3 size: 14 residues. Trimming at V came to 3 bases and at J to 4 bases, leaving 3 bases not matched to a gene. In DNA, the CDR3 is TGCGCCAGCAGCTCGCGGGAGACCACCGGGGAGCTGTTTTTT. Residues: CASSSRETTGELFF.

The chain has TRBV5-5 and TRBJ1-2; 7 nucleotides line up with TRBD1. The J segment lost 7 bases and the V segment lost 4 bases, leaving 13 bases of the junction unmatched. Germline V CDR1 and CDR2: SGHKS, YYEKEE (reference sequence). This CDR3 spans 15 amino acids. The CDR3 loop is CASSGDRVNTGGYTF. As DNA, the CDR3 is TGTGCCAGCAGCGGCGACAGGGTAAATACTGGTGGCTACACCTTC.

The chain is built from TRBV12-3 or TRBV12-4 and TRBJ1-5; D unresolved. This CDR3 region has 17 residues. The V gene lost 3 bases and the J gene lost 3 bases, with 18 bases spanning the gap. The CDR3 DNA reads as TGTGCCAGCAGTTTTGAAGGAGATCTTATACTCAATCAGCCCCAGCATTTT. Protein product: CASSFEGDLILNQPQHF.

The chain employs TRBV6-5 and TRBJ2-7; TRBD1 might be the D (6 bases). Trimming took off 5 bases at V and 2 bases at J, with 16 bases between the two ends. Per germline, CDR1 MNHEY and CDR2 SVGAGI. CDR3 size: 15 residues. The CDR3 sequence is CASSTRGQSAYEQYF. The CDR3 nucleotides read TGTGCCAGCAGTACTCGTGGACAGTCAGCCTACGAGCAGTACTTC.

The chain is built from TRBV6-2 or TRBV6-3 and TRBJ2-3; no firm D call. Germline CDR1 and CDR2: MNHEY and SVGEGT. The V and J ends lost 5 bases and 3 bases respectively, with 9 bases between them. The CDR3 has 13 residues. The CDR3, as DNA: TGTGCCAGCAGTAGACCCTGGACAGATACGCAGTATTTT. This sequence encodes CASSRPWTDTQYF.

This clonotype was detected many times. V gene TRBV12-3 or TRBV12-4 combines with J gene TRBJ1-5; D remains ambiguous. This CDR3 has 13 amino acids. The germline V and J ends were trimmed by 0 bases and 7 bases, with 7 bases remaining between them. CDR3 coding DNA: TGTGCCAGCAGTTTAGCGATTAGGCAGCCCCAGCATTTT. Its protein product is CASSLAIRQPQHF.

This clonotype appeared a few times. The CDR3 coding sequence is TGTGCCAGCAGGCCGACTAGCGGGAGAGGCTACGAGCAGTACTTC. This gives the protein CASRPTSGRGYEQYF. This chain links TRBV11-2 with TRBJ2-7, with 12 nucleotides matching TRBD2. The germline CDR1 and CDR2 sequences are SGHAT and FQNNGV. The V and J ends lost 6 bases and 3 bases, in that order; junction bases with no gene match: 6. The CDR3 runs 15 residues.

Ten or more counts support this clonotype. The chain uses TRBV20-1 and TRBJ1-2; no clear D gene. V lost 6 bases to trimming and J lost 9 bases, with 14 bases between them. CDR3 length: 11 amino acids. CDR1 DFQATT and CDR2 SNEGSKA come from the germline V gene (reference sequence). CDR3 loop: CSAASSSSYTF. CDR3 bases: TGCAGTGCGGCCAGTTCATCTAGCTACACCTTC.

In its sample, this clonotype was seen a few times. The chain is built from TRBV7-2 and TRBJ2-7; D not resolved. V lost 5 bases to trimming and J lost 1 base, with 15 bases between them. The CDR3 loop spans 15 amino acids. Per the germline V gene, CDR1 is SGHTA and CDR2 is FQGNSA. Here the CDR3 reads CASSIKTGRSYEQYF. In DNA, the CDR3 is TGTGCCAGCAGCATCAAAACCGGACGGTCCTACGAGCAGTACTTC.

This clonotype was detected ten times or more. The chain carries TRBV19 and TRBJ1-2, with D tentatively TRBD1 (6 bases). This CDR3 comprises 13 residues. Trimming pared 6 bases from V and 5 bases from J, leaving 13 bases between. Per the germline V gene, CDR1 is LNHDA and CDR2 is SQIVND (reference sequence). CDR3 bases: TGTGCCAGTAGACAGGGAGCTTCTTATGGCTACACCTTC. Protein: CASRQGASYGYTF.

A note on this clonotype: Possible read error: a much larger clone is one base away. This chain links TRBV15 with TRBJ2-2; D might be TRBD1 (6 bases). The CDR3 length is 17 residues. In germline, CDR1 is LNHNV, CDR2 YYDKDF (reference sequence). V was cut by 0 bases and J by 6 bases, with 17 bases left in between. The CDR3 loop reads CATSRDKGELYAGELFF. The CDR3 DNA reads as TGTGCCACCAGCAGAGATAAGGGGGAGCTGTACGCCGGGGAGCTGTTTTTT.

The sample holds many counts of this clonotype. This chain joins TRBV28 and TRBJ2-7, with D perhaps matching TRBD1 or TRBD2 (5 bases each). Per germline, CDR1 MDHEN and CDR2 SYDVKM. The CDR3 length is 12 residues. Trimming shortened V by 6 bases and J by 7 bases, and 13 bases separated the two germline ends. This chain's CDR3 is CASRSARGEQYF. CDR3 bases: TGTGCCAGCAGGTCCGCGAGGGGTGAGCAGTACTTC.